The present T cell receptor beta chain was sequenced within a study of cytotoxic CD8 clonotypes in ibrutinib-treated CLL. General study findings and limits: Rare overall, public clonotypes shrank or held steady under therapy.

The V gene lost 0 bases and the J gene lost 4 bases, with 15 bases spanning the gap. The CDR3 extends over 17 amino acids. Germline CDR1 ENHRY, CDR2 SYGVKD. In the case of this clone: Its antigen remains unknown.

Libraries were prepared by immunoSEQ multiplex PCR; TCRdb keeps only in-frame clonotypes and omits some of them. The data contain roughly 200,000 clones, approximately 68% of them singletons. The origin of this receptor is a human donor with chronic lymphocytic leukemia. The chain has TRBV10-3 and TRBJ1-4, with D maybe TRBD1 (6 bases). The sample consisted of PBMCs, taken after 24 months of ibrutinib treatment. Written as DNA, the CDR3 is TGTGCCATCAGTGAGTCGAGCAGGGGAGGGGATAATGAAAAACTGTTTTTT. Amino acids: CAISESSRGGDNEKLFF.